A single sample is the source of the 5 T cell receptor beta chains below, sequenced in a study of breast tumors, draining lymph nodes, adjacent tissues. TCRdb reprocessed the multiplex PCR reads with MiXCR, giving one entry per CDR3 protein. The sample has 15,000 or so distinct CDR3 sequences, 45% seen once. The sample consisted of tumor-adjacent breast tissue. The receptors here all came from a female donor with breast cancer. Some clones in this sample may be carry-over from other donors' samples.

The J gene is TRBJ1-2, the V gene TRBV4-2; D perhaps matches TRBD1 (6 bases). The V end was cut by 0 bases, the J end by 4 bases, with 12 bases between. The CDR3 is made up of 15 amino acids. The germline gives CDR1 LGHNA, CDR2 YNFKEQ. CDR3 residues: CASSQDRGAGYGYTF. In DNA form, the CDR3 reads TGTGCCAGCAGCCAAGATCGGGGGGCGGGCTATGGCTACACCTTC.

Many counts were recorded for this clonotype. This chain connects TRBV5-1 to TRBJ2-3, with 7 bases that match TRBD1. This CDR3 has 15 amino acids. Germline CDR1 reads SGHRS; CDR2 reads YFSETQ. Trimming at V came to 4 bases and at J to 4 bases, leaving 9 bases not matched to a gene. CDR3 in amino acids: CASSTTGYNPDTQYF. CDR3 DNA sequence: TGCGCCAGCAGCACGACAGGGTACAATCCAGATACGCAGTATTTT. Full variable domain (rest looked up from reference TRBV5-1 and TRBJ2-3): KAGVTQTPRYLIKTRGQQVTLSCSPISGHRSVSWYQQTPGQGLQFLFEYFSETQRNKGNFPGRFSGRQFSNSRSEMNVSTLELGDSALYLCASSTTGYNPDTQYFGPGTRLTVL.

This clonotype was seen only once. The CDR3 sequence is CASSLTGLGQGGGYTF. The CDR3 bases are TGTGCCAGCAGCTTAACAGGGTTGGGACAGGGAGGCGGCTACACCTTC. The V and J genes are TRBV7-9 and TRBJ1-2, with TRBD1 matching over 9 bases. The V and J ends lost 2 bases and 8 bases, in that order; junction bases with no gene match: 12. The CDR3 sequence is 16 residues long. Germline V lookup: CDR1 SEHNR, CDR2 FQNEAQ (reference sequence).

This clonotype is judged medium-sized. J is TRBJ2-1 and V is TRBV7-9; TRBD2 aligns across 7 bases. With V trimmed by 5 bases and J by 5 bases, 9 bases remained unmatched. The CDR3 loop spans 15 amino acids. Germline CDR1 and CDR2: SEHNR and FQNEAQ (reference sequence). Written as DNA, the CDR3 is TGTGCCAGCAGCGTCACTAGCGCGGGGCACAATGAGCAGTTCTTC. Translating gives CASSVTSAGHNEQFF.

By share, this clonotype counts as medium-sized. The genes are TRBV10-3 and TRBJ1-5, with 7 bases identical to TRBD1. The CDR3 is 13 residues long. The junction had 8 bases not matched to a gene; V was cut back by 8 bases and J by 7 bases. Germline V gives CDR1 ENHRY, CDR2 SYGVKD. The CDR3 sequence is CAIRQGDGQPQHF. In DNA, the CDR3 is TGTGCCATCCGTCAGGGGGACGGGCAGCCCCAGCATTTT.